The clone carrying this TCR beta chain has a handful of counts. The data derive from a study of blood T cell repertoires in COVID-19. Background on the study: The United States, Italy and Spain were the sources of the acute and convalescent COVID-19 samples. Sample material is recorded as cDNA or gDNA derived from T cells, B-cell-depleted T cells, or PBMCs.

As handled by the study authors: Reference gene primer amplification yielded estimated nucleated cell counts. TCRdb keeps only in-frame clones here, not all; method: immunoSEQ multiplex PCR. That table furnishes V, J and clone size, whereas the DNA furnished D and trimming. The sample carries tens of thousands of clones, 88% recorded once. Trimming at V came to 4 bases and at J to 4 bases, leaving 18 bases not matched to a gene. The CDR3 has 19 amino acids. Germline V gene data show CDR1 as LNHDA and CDR2 as SQIVND (reference sequence). The sequencing sample was made of peripheral blood. The TCR sequence derives from a human donor in a cohort sampled during active COVID-19. The chain is built from TRBV19 and TRBJ2-1; 8 nucleotides align to TRBD2. The CDR3 protein is CASSTTSGVAGTSYNEQFF. CDR3 nucleotides: TGTGCCAGTAGTACAACCTCCGGGGTAGCGGGGACATCATACAATGAGCAGTTCTTC.